This is a list of T cell receptor beta chains from one sample in a study of blood T cell repertoires in COVID-19. Sequenced by immunoSEQ multiplex PCR; TCRdb stores in-frame clones only, minus some. The sample records roughly 250,000 clones, about nine tenths being singletons. Sequencing used peripheral blood. These receptor sequences come from a man in his 60s who had recovered from COVID-19. CDR3s include the opening cysteine and the closing phenylalanine or tryptophan. Each record gives: D gene, V gene, J gene, clone size, CDR3 protein, CDR3 DNA. The D gene is left open where the match is weak. Clone sizes are given selectively: once, few, many, or a class where the clone is expanded.

D gene: .; V gene: TRBV2; J gene: TRBJ2-7; clone size: .; CDR3 protein: CASVRENYEQYF; CDR3 DNA: TGTGCCAGCGTTAGGGAGAACTACGAGCAGTACTTC
D gene: .; V gene: TRBV9; J gene: TRBJ2-4; clone size: .; CDR3 protein: CASSVGRATAQYF; CDR3 DNA: TGTGCCAGCAGCGTAGGTAGAGCGACGGCGCAGTACTTC
D gene: TRBD1; V gene: TRBV10-3; J gene: TRBJ1-3; clone size: .; CDR3 protein: CASGQASGNTIYF; CDR3 DNA: TGTGCCAGCGGACAGGCATCTGGAAACACCATATATTTT
D gene: TRBD1; V gene: TRBV5-1; J gene: TRBJ1-4; clone size: .; CDR3 protein: CASSQGQGAISEKLFF; CDR3 DNA: TGCGCCAGCAGCCAGGGACAGGGGGCAATCTCCGAAAAACTGTTTTTT
D gene: .; V gene: TRBV7-8; J gene: TRBJ1-2; clone size: .; CDR3 protein: CASSPEATLNYGYTF; CDR3 DNA: TGTGCCAGCAGCCCGGAGGCTACTCTTAACTATGGCTACACCTTC
D gene: TRBD1; V gene: TRBV9; J gene: TRBJ1-1; clone size: .; CDR3 protein: CASSARQGALNTEAFF; CDR3 DNA: TGTGCCAGCAGCGCACGACAGGGGGCCTTGAACACTGAAGCTTTCTTT
D gene: TRBD2; V gene: TRBV11-3; J gene: TRBJ2-1; clone size: few; CDR3 protein: CASSTGLAVYNEQFF; CDR3 DNA: TGTGCCAGCAGCACGGGACTAGCGGTGTACAATGAGCAGTTCTTC
D gene: .; V gene: TRBV6-5; J gene: TRBJ1-2; clone size: .; CDR3 protein: CASSSGGGRAYGYTF; CDR3 DNA: TGTGCCAGCAGTTCGGGCGGGGGGCGCGCCTATGGCTACACCTTC
D gene: .; V gene: TRBV6-5; J gene: TRBJ1-2; clone size: once; CDR3 protein: CASLGRNYGYTF; CDR3 DNA: TGTGCCAGCCTCGGGAGAAACTATGGCTACACCTTC
D gene: .; V gene: TRBV6-6; J gene: TRBJ1-5; clone size: .; CDR3 protein: CAKTAYSNQPQHF; CDR3 DNA: TGTGCCAAGACAGCGTATAGCAATCAGCCCCAGCATTTT
D gene: .; V gene: TRBV9; J gene: TRBJ1-5; clone size: .; CDR3 protein: CASSATGNQPQHF; CDR3 DNA: TGTGCCAGCAGCGCGACAGGCAATCAGCCCCAGCATTTT
D gene: TRBD2; V gene: TRBV5-1; J gene: TRBJ2-3; clone size: .; CDR3 protein: CASSISGITDTQYF; CDR3 DNA: TGCGCCAGCAGCATTAGCGGGATCACAGATACGCAGTATTTT
D gene: .; V gene: TRBV12-3/TRBV12-4; J gene: TRBJ1-2; clone size: .; CDR3 protein: CASSSRTSYGYTF; CDR3 DNA: TGTGCCAGCAGTTCGAGGACAAGCTATGGCTACACCTTC
D gene: .; V gene: TRBV11-2; J gene: TRBJ2-7; clone size: few; CDR3 protein: CASSDRLHEQYF; CDR3 DNA: TGTGCCAGCAGTGACAGGCTTCACGAGCAGTACTTC
D gene: TRBD1; V gene: TRBV27; J gene: TRBJ1-6; clone size: .; CDR3 protein: CASSSRLRGRNSPLHF; CDR3 DNA: TGTGCCAGCAGTTCCAGACTCAGGGGGCGGAATTCACCCCTCCACTTT
D gene: .; V gene: TRBV19; J gene: TRBJ2-3; clone size: .; CDR3 protein: CASSPRRKPSTDTQYF; CDR3 DNA: TGTGCCAGTAGTCCTAGACGGAAACCTAGCACAGATACGCAGTATTTT
D gene: .; V gene: TRBV29-1; J gene: TRBJ1-2; clone size: .; CDR3 protein: CSGYIPDYGYTF; CDR3 DNA: TGCAGCGGTTATATTCCAGACTATGGCTACACCTTC
D gene: TRBD1; V gene: TRBV5-1; J gene: TRBJ2-7; clone size: .; CDR3 protein: CASSRQGDYEQYF; CDR3 DNA: TGCGCCAGCAGCCGACAGGGGGATTACGAGCAGTACTTC
D gene: .; V gene: TRBV4-1; J gene: TRBJ2-7; clone size: .; CDR3 protein: CASSQELSTGAYEQYF; CDR3 DNA: TGCGCCAGCAGCCAAGAACTGAGCACAGGTGCCTACGAGCAGTACTTC
D gene: TRBD1; V gene: TRBV15; J gene: TRBJ1-1; clone size: .; CDR3 protein: CATSRDRGNTEAFF; CDR3 DNA: TGTGCCACCAGCAGGGACAGGGGGAACACTGAAGCTTTCTTT
D gene: .; V gene: TRBV3-1/TRBV3-2; J gene: TRBJ1-5; clone size: .; CDR3 protein: CASSPGTTNQPQHF; CDR3 DNA: TGTGCCAGCAGCCCCGGGACAACGAATCAGCCCCAGCATTTT